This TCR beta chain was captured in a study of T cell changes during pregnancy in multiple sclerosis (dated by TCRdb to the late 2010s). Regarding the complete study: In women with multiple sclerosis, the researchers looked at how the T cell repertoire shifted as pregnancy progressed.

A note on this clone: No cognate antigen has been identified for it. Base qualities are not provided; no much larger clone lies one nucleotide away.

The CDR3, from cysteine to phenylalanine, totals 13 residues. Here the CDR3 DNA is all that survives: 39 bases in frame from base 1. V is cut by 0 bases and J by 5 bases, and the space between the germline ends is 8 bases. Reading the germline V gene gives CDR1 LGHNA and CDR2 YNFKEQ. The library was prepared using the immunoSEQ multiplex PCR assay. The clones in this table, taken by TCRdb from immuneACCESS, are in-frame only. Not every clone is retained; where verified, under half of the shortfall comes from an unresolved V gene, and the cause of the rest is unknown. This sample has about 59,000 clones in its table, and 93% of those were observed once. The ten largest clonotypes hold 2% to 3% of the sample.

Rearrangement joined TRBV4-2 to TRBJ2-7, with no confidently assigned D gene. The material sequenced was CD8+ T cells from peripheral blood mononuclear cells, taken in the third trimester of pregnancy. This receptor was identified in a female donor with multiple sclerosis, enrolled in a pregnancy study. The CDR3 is CASSQELNHEQYF. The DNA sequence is TGTGCCAGCAGCCAAGAACTCAACCACGAGCAGTACTTC.